Below, 30 T cell receptor beta chains from the same sample are listed, as sequenced in a study of CD8+ T cells in alopecia areata. RNA, once extracted, was reverse transcribed into cDNA for use as the sequencing template. Sequencing used immunoSEQ multiplex PCR; TCRdb keeps in-frame clones, though not all of them. Of about 110,000 clones detected, 58% appear once; the ten largest clones hold more than 20%. Sequencing was carried out using NKG2D-low CD8+ T cells sorted from blood. All receptors derive from a human donor with alopecia areata.

The V call is TRBV5-6, the J call TRBJ2-5; D could derive from TRBD1 or TRBD2 (5 bases each). This CDR3 is built from 13 residues. V lost 0 bases and J lost 5, with 8 bases in between. Germline V CDR1 and CDR2: SGHDT, YYEEEE. The DNA for the CDR3 is TGTGCCAGCAGCTTGGGGGGGATGGAGACCCAGTACTTC. Translated, it gives CASSLGGMETQYF.

CDR3 sequence: CASSYGGGTEAFF. The CDR3 DNA follows: TGTGCCAGCAGTTACGGGGGTGGGACTGAAGCTTTCTTT. The chain couples TRBV6-6 to TRBJ1-1; D possibly corresponds to TRBD1 (5 bases). Per the germline V gene, CDR1 is MNHNY and CDR2 is SVGAGI (reference sequence). CDR3 length: 13 residues. With 2 bases removed from V and 5 bases from J, the gap between germline ends came to 9 bases.

Ten or more counts support this clone. The germline gene is not matched at one end of the junction; a read error may be the cause. The CDR3 loop reads CASSRDREWDF. CDR3 in DNA: TGTGCCAGCAGCCGCGACAGGGAGTGGGATTTT. The chain uses TRBV7-9 and TRBJ1-3, with 7 bases aligning to TRBD1. CDR3 length: 11 residues. Germline V CDR1 and CDR2: SEHNR, FQNEAQ (reference sequence).

As DNA, the CDR3 is TGTGCCAGCAGGGGTTGGGACTCTGTCTATGGCTACACCTTC. Residues: CASRGWDSVYGYTF. The chain is built from TRBV27 and TRBJ1-2; maybe TRBD1 (5 bases). The CDR3 loop spans 14 amino acids. CDR1 is MNHEY, CDR2 SMNVEV, per germline (reference sequence). V lost 6 bases to trimming and J lost 4 bases, with 15 bases between them.

J is TRBJ2-7 and V is TRBV7-3; 7 nucleotides line up with TRBD1. The V segment lost 5 bases and the J segment 5 bases; nucleotides outside the gene matches: 12. The CDR3 length is 15 residues. Germline V gene data show CDR1 as SGHTA and CDR2 as FQGTGA. The CDR3 protein is CASSIGTLTGDEQYF. The CDR3 DNA reads TGTGCCAGCAGCATAGGGACCCTTACAGGGGACGAGCAGTACTTC.

This clone was detected only once. CDR3 in DNA: TGCGCCAGCAGCCAAAGGGGACGGGCCAGCTCCTACGAGCAGTACTTC. Translation: CASSQRGRASSYEQYF. The chain combines TRBV4-1 with TRBJ2-7, with D perhaps being TRBD1 or TRBD2 (5 bases each). The germline V gene has CDR1 MGHRA and CDR2 YSYEKL. CDR3 length: 16 residues. V lost 2 bases, J lost 0 bases, and 14 bases lay in between.

The V and J genes are TRBV28 and TRBJ2-2, with TRBD2 matching over 7 bases. Trimming at V came to 3 bases and at J to 3 bases, leaving 4 bases not matched to a gene. Germline loops: CDR1 MDHEN, CDR2 SYDVKM. This CDR3 has 15 amino acids. This CDR3 is CASSFSSGYTGELFF. The CDR3 region has the DNA TGTGCCAGCAGTTTTTCTAGCGGATACACCGGGGAGCTGTTTTTT.

The chain has TRBV2 and TRBJ2-7, with TRBD1 matching over 8 bases. With 4 bases clipped from V and 4 bases from J, the junction kept 12 bases outside the gene matches. Per germline, CDR1 SNHLY and CDR2 FYNNEI. This CDR3 is 16 amino acids long. The CDR3, as DNA: TGTGCCAGCAGTGGAATTTCCGGGACAGGCTTTTACGAGCAGTACTTC. Protein product: CASSGISGTGFYEQYF.

The chain combines TRBV15 with TRBJ1-4; D call uncertain. Germline CDR1 LNHNV, CDR2 YYDKDF (reference sequence). The CDR3 is 15 residues long. Deletions cut 5 bases from V and 3 bases from J, with 13 bases between. The CDR3 region has the DNA TGTGCCACCAGCCCCCGTCGGTCGTCTAATGAAAAACTGTTTTTT. It specifies CATSPRRSSNEKLFF.

The V and J genes are TRBV13 and TRBJ2-4; 9 bases align to TRBD1. The CDR3 contains 22 residues. V was clipped by 4 bases and J by 1 base; unmatched bases: 23. CDR1 is PRHDT, CDR2 FYEKMQ, per germline (reference sequence). CDR3 in DNA: TGTGCCAGCAGCTCGACGACCCCCAACCACACAGGGGGCGAATTGGCCAAAAACATTCAGTACTTC. Its translation: CASSSTTPNHTGGELAKNIQYF.

In its sample, this clone was seen once. The V gene is TRBV28, the J gene TRBJ2-7; a weak D match, TRBD1 (5 bases). Per the germline V gene, CDR1 is MDHEN and CDR2 is SYDVKM. V was shortened by 4 bases and J by 3 bases, with 16 bases between the two germline ends. CDR3 length: 15 residues. The CDR3 sequence: CASSSPGARYYEQYF. CDR3 DNA sequence: TGTGCCAGCAGTTCTCCTGGGGCTAGATACTACGAGCAGTACTTC. The variable domain in full, with the rest retrieved from reference TRBV28 and TRBJ2-7, is DVKVTQSSRYLVKRTGEKVFLECVQDMDHENMFWYRQDPGLGLRLIYFSYDVKMKEKGDIPEGYSVSREKKERFSLILESASTNQTSMYLCASSSPGARYYEQYFGPGTRLTVT.

The V and J genes are TRBV9 and TRBJ2-2; D gene unclear. Germline-derived CDR1 and CDR2 are SGDLS and YYNGEE. The CDR3 length is 11 residues. Trimming took 7 bases from V and 7 from J, leaving 8 bases between them. The CDR3 loop is CASGGRGELFF. In DNA form, the CDR3 reads TGTGCCAGCGGCGGTCGCGGGGAGCTGTTTTTT.

The rearrangement links TRBV5-4 to TRBJ1-1; D is uncertain. The germline CDR1 and CDR2 sequences are SGHNT and YYREEE (reference sequence). V dropped 2 bases and J dropped 6 bases, with 11 bases sitting between them. The CDR3 contains 13 residues. The CDR3 DNA reads as TGTGCCAGCAGCTTCGGTCCTGGCGCTGAAGCTTTCTTT. Encoded protein: CASSFGPGAEAFF.

This clone was counted only a few times. The chain is built from TRBV29-1 and TRBJ2-7, with D uncertain. V lost 3 bases to trimming and J lost 4 bases, with 10 bases between them. This CDR3 spans 12 amino acids. Per the germline V gene, CDR1 is SQVTM and CDR2 is ANQGSEA. The CDR3 DNA reads TGCAGCGTTGAGTCCCGCAGGTACGAGCAGTACTTC. Its translation is CSVESRRYEQYF.

J is TRBJ2-7 and V is TRBV13, with 8 positions matching TRBD2. Trimming cost V 5 bases and J 3 bases; bases outside gene matches: 6. The CDR3 length is 14 residues. Per germline, CDR1 PRHDT and CDR2 FYEKMQ (reference sequence). The CDR3 sequence: CASSLAGWVYEQYF. As DNA, the CDR3 is TGTGCCAGCAGCCTAGCGGGCTGGGTCTACGAGCAGTACTTC.

This clone was seen a few times. The chain links TRBV29-1 to TRBJ2-1; TRBD1 agrees at 12 bases. The J segment lost 9 bases and the V segment lost 6 bases, leaving 6 bases of the junction unmatched. The CDR3 length is 13 residues. Germline V gene sequence: CDR1 SQVTM, CDR2 ANQGSEA. CDR3 region: CSVPGQGAGEQFF. The CDR3 region has the DNA TGCAGCGTCCCGGGACAGGGGGCAGGTGAGCAGTTCTTC.

In this sample, this clone turned up many times. This chain uses TRBV2 with TRBJ2-5; D uncertain. CDR1 is SNHLY, CDR2 FYNNEI, per germline. Deletions cut 10 bases from V and 3 bases from J, with 24 bases between. The length of the CDR3 is 16 residues. This chain's CDR3 is CATLEPDGHGKETQYF. The CDR3 DNA sequence: TGTGCCACCTTGGAACCGGACGGGCATGGTAAAGAGACCCAGTACTTC. Complete variable domain (other parts from reference TRBV2 and TRBJ2-5): EPEVTQTPSHQVTQMGQEVILRCVPISNHLYFYWYRQILGQKVEFLVSFYNNEISEKSEIFDDQFSVERPDGSNFTLKIRSTKLEDSAMYFCATLEPDGHGKETQYFGPGTRLLVL.

The chain combines TRBV10-2 with TRBJ2-3; no clear D. The V end lost 10 bases, the J end lost 3 bases, and 17 bases lay between the germline ends. The CDR3 contains 14 residues. Germline lookup yields CDR1 WSHSY and CDR2 SAAADI. The CDR3 coding sequence is TGCGCCATCCTTATGATCTTCGGGACAGATACGCAGTATTTT. Encoded protein: CAILMIFGTDTQYF.

The CDR3 spells CASSAPSSTDTQYF. CDR3 nucleotides: TGTGCCAGCAGCGCTCCATCGAGCACAGATACGCAGTATTTT. The chain has TRBV9 and TRBJ2-3, with D unclear. Germline CDR1 SGDLS, CDR2 YYNGEE. The V gene lost 3 bases and the J gene lost 0 bases, with 8 bases spanning the gap. The CDR3 covers 14 residues.

The rearrangement links TRBV28 to TRBJ2-3; D remains unclear. The CDR3 consists of 17 residues. Trimming shortened V by 2 bases and J by 6 bases, and 21 bases separated the two germline ends. Germline lookup yields CDR1 MDHEN and CDR2 SYDVKM. CDR3 sequence: CASSLPPRALVSDTQYF. CDR3 DNA sequence: TGTGCCAGCAGTTTACCTCCTAGAGCCCTAGTCTCCGATACGCAGTATTTT.

V is TRBV14 and J is TRBJ2-5, with a possible D match to TRBD1 (5 bases). Germline CDR1 is SGHDN and CDR2 is FVKESK. The V gene lost 0 bases and the J gene lost 5 bases, with 13 bases spanning the gap. This CDR3 is built from 15 residues. The CDR3 nucleotides are TGTGCCAGCAGCCAAGAAACCAGGGTGTTGGAGACCCAGTACTTC. This gives the protein CASSQETRVLETQYF. The whole variable domain, remainder taken from reference TRBV14 and TRBJ2-5, is EAGVTQFPSHSVIEKGQTVTLRCDPISGHDNLYWYRRVMGKEIKFLLHFVKESKQDESGMPNNRFLAERTGGTYSTLKVQPAELEDSGVYFCASSQETRVLETQYFGPGTRLLVL.

This clone came up a few times. V usage is TRBV7-9 and J usage is TRBJ1-3, with D hard to call. The CDR3 spans 11 residues. Trimming took off 8 bases at V and 4 bases at J, with 6 bases between the two ends. The germline V gene has CDR1 SEHNR and CDR2 FQNEAQ (reference sequence). The CDR3 DNA reads as TGTGCCAGCGGCGAAGGAAACACCATATATTTT. Translated: CASGEGNTIYF.

This sequence joins TRBV2 and TRBJ2-6, with a tentative D call TRBD1 (6 bases). This CDR3 is built from 15 residues. Looked up from germline, CDR1 is SNHLY and CDR2 is FYNNEI. V lost 9 bases to trimming and J lost 0 bases, with 12 bases between them. The CDR3 DNA reads as TGTGCCAGACAGGGCATGGACTCTGGGGCCAACGTCCTGACTTTC. This sequence encodes CARQGMDSGANVLTF.

Only a few counts were recorded for this clone. The CDR3 here is CASSEGTSGYEQYF. DNA of the CDR3: TGTGCCAGCAGCGAGGGGACTAGCGGTTACGAGCAGTACTTC. V usage is TRBV9 and J usage is TRBJ2-7; 11 bases match TRBD2. V trimming: 3 bases; J trimming: 4 bases; junction bases outside the gene matches: 3. Germline CDR1 is SGDLS and CDR2 is YYNGEE. CDR3 size: 14 residues. Together with reference TRBV9 and TRBJ2-7, the CDR3 gives the full variable domain: DSGVTQTPKHLITATGQRVTLRCSPRSGDLSVYWYQQSLDQGLQFLIQYYNGEERAKGNILERFSAQQFPDLHSELNLSSLELGDSALYFCASSEGTSGYEQYFGPGTRLTVT.

The CDR3: CASSQLAGTFTGELFF. In DNA, the CDR3 is TGTGCCAGCAGCCAGCTAGCCGGGACTTTCACCGGGGAGCTGTTTTTT. The rearrangement joins TRBV7-9 to TRBJ2-2, with D maybe TRBD2 (6 bases). V lost 5 bases and J lost 4, with 17 bases in between. This CDR3 contains 16 residues. The V gene's germline CDR1 is SEHNR and CDR2 FQNEAQ (reference sequence).

The sample holds a few counts of this clone. CDR3 nucleotide sequence: TGCAGCGTTGAAGTTAAGGACGTGAGCTCCTACGAGCAGTACTTC. Protein: CSVEVKDVSSYEQYF. The rearrangement joins TRBV29-1 to TRBJ2-7, with D hard to call. Trimming removed 1 base at V and 0 bases at J, with 13 bases between. Per germline, CDR1 SQVTM and CDR2 ANQGSEA. CDR3 length equals 15 residues.

Here the CDR3 DNA reads TGTGCCAGCAGTGTAGACAGGGGGAGGTACGAGCAGTACTTC. Protein: CASSVDRGRYEQYF. The rearrangement joins TRBV28 to TRBJ2-7, with TRBD1 matching 9 bases. This CDR3 has 14 amino acids. Trimming at V came to 5 bases and at J to 4 bases, leaving 6 bases not matched to a gene. Per the germline V gene, CDR1 is MDHEN and CDR2 is SYDVKM.

V usage is TRBV4-1 and J usage is TRBJ2-3; D tentatively reads TRBD1 or TRBD2 (5 bases each). Germline V lookup: CDR1 MGHRA, CDR2 YSYEKL. Deletions cut 0 bases from V and 3 bases from J, with 28 bases between. This CDR3 comprises 21 residues. CDR3 nucleotides: TGCGCCAGCAGCCAAGATCTTTTGGTCCCCCCGGGGCGTGAGGGGACAGATACGCAGTATTTT. This encodes CASSQDLLVPPGREGTDTQYF.

With regard to this clone: A much bigger clone sits one base away, suggesting this may be a read error. Different DNA sequences within this sample yield the same CDR3. The CDR3 loop reads CASSLAGELFF. In nucleotides, the CDR3 is TGTGCCAGCAGCTTAGCGGGGGAGCTGTTTTTT. V usage is TRBV11-2 and J usage is TRBJ2-2, with no clear D. The V end was cut by 1 base, the J end by 8 bases, with 2 bases between. There are 11 residues in the CDR3. From germline, CDR1 is SGHAT and CDR2 FQNNGV.

The chain carries TRBV28 and TRBJ2-7; unclear D gene. Between the trimmed V and J ends, which lost 1 base and 12 bases, there was a span of 13 bases. Germline V gives CDR1 MDHEN, CDR2 SYDVKM. The CDR3 consists of 12 residues. The chain's CDR3 is CASSLLNLRLYF. CDR3 DNA sequence: TGTGCCAGCAGTTTATTGAACCTCCGACTGTACTTC.